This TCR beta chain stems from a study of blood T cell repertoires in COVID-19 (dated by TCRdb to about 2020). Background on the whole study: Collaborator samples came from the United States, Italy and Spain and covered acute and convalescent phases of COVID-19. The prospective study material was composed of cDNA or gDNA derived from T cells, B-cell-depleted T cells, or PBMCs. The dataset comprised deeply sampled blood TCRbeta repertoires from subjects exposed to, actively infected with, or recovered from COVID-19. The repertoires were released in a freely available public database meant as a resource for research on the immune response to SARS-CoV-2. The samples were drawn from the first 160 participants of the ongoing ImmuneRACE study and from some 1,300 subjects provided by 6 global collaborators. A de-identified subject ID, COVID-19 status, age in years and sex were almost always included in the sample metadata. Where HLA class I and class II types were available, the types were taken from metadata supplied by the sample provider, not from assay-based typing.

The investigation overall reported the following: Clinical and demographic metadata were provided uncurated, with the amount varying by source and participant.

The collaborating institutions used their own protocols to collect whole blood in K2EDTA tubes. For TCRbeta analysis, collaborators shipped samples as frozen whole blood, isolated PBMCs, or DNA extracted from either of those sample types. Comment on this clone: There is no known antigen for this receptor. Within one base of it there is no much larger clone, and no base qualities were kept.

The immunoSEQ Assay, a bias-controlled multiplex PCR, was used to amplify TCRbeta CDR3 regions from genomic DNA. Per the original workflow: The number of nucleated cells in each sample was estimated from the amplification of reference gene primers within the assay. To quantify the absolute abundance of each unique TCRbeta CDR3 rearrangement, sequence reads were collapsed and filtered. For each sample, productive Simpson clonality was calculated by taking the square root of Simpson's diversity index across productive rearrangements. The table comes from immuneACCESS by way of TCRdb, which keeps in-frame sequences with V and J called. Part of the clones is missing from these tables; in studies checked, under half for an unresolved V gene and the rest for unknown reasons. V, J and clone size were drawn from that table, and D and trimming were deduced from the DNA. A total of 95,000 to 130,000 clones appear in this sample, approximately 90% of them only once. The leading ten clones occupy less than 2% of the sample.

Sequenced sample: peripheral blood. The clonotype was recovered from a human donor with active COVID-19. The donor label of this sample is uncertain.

The DNA sequence reads TGTGCCAGCAGTTTATCGACAGGGGATTATGAGCAGTTCTTC. Translated, this gives CASSLSTGDYEQFF. Rearrangement joined TRBV27 to TRBJ2-1; 8 middle bases align to TRBD1. V is trimmed back by 0 bases and J by 8 bases, and the junction contains 3 bases that no gene match accounts for. Via the germline V gene (reference sequence), CDR1 is MNHEY and CDR2 SMNVEV. Inclusive of the bounding cysteine and phenylalanine, the CDR3 is 14 residues long. CDR3 DNA only is kept here, 42 bases in frame from base 1.